Included here is one T cell receptor (beta chain) sequence, with context. The entry originates in a study of shared clonotypes between healthy human individuals. For the study at large: A donor's plate count was three for CD4 naive and three for CD4 memory; CD8 naive had two and CD8 memory one.

Germline V gene data show CDR1 as SGHTA and CDR2 as FQGTGA. Trimming removed 4 bases from V and 9 bases from J; junction bases left unmatched: 2. CDR3 length equals 13 residues. On sorted subsets, replicate PCRs used approximately 200 ng DNA, or 25,000 to 35,000 T cell genomes. Sequencing was performed with immunoSEQ multiplex PCR; in TCRdb, only in-frame clones are kept and a portion is missing. This sample has about 2.5 million clones; around 92% occur once, and the top ten carry more than 0.35%. The TCR originated in a man between 18 and 29 years old in good health. Some clones in this sample may be carry-over from other donors' samples. Material for sequencing was naive CD4+ T cells from PBMCs. Subset reported: CD45RA+ positively selected. V is TRBV7-3 and J is TRBJ2-1; 11 nucleotides agree with TRBD1. CDR3 bases: TGTGCCAGCAGCTGGGACAGGGGGTCTGAGCAGTTCTTC. Translated, it gives CASSWDRGSEQFF.